This TCR beta chain originates from a study of long-term antiretroviral therapy in people with HIV. CDR1 and CDR2 from the germline V gene are WNHNN and SYGVQD (reference sequence). The CDR3 spans 13 residues. Trimming shortened V by 2 bases and J by 4 bases, and 9 bases separated the two germline ends. Sequencing relied on immunoSEQ assay v3.0, run at survey level. Measured with immunoSEQ multiplex PCR; TCRdb has only the in-frame clones, and not every one. Counted here are about 39,000 clones, around 85% occurring once; the ten biggest clones make up 5.7%. The source of this sequence is a woman aged 45 to 65 with HIV. The chain carries TRBV10-1 and TRBJ2-7; no clear D gene. Sequencing was performed on unsorted PBMCs, taken 3.1 years after starting antiretroviral therapy. The CDR3 bases are TGCGCCAGCAGTGAGAGTGTCGGGTACGAGCAGTACTTC. This codes for CASSESVGYEQYF.